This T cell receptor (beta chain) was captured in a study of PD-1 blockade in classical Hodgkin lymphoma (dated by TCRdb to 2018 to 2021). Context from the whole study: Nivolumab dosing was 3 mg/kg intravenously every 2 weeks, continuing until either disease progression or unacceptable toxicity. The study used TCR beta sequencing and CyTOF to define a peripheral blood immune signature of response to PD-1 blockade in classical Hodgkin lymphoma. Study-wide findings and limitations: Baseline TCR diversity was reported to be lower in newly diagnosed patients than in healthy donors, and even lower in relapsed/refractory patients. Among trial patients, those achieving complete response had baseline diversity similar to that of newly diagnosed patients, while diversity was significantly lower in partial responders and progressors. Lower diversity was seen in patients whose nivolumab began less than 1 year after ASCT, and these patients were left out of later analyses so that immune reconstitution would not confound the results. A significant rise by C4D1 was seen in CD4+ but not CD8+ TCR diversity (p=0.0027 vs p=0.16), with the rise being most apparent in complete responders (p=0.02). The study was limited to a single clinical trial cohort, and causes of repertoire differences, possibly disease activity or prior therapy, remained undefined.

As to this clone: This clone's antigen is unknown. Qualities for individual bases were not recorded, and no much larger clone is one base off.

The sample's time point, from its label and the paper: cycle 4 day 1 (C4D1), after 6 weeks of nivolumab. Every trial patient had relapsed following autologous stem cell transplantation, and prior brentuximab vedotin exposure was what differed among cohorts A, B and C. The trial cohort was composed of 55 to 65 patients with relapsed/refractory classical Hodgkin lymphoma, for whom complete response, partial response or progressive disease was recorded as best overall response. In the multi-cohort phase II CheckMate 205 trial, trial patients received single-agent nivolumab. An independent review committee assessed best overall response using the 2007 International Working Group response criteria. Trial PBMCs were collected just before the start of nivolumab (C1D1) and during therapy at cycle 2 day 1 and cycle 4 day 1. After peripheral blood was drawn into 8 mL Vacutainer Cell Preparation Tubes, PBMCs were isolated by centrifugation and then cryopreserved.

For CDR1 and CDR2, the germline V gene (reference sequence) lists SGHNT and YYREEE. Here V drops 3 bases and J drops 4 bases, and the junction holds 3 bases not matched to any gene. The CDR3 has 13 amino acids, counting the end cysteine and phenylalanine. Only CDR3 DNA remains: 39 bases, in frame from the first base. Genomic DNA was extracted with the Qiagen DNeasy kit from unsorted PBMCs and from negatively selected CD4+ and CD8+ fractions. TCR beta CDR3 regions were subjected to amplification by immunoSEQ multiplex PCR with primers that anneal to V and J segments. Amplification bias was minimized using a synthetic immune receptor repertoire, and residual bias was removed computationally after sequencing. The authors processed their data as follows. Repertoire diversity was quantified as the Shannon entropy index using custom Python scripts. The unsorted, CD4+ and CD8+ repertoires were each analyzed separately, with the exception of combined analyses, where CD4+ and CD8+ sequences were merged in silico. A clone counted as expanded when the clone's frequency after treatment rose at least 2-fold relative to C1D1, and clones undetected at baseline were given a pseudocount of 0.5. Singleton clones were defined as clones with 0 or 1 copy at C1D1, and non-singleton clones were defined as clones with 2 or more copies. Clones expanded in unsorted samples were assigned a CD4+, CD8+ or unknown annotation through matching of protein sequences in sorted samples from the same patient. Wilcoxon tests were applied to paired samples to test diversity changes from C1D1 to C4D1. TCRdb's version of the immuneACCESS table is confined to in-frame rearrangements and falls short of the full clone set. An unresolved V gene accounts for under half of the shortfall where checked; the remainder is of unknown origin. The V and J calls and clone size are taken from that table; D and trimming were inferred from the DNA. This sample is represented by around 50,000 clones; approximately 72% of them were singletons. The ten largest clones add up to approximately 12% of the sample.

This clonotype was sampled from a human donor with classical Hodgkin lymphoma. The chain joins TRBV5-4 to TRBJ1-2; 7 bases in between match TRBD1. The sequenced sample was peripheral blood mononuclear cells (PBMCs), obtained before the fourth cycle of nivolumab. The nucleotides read TGTGCCAGCAGCTCGGGACAGATCTATGGCTACACCTTC. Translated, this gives CASSSGQIYGYTF.